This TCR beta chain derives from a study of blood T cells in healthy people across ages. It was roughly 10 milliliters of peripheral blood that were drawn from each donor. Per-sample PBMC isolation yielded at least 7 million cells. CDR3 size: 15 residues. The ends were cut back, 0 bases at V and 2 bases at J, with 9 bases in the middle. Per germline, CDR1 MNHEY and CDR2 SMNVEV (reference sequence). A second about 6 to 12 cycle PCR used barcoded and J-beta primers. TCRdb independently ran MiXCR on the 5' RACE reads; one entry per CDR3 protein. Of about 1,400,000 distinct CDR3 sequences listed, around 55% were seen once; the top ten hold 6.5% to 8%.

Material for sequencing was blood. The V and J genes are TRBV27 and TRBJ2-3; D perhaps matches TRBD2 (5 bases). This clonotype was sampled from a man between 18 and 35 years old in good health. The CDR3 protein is CASSLSSAPTDTQYF. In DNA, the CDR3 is TGTGCCAGCAGTTTATCTAGCGCTCCCACAGATACGCAGTATTTT.